Included here is one TCR beta chain sequence, with context. This clonotype was detected a few times. What this receptor recognizes is not known. No clone much larger than this one lies a single base away; base qualities are absent. Libraries were made using PCR. Sequencing was performed on an Illumina HiSeq 2500. TCR libraries were prepared with molecular barcoding, using unique molecular identifiers to normalize TCRbeta repertoire quantification. TCRdb reanalyzed the raw reads on its own, using fastp at Q25 for trimming and MiXCR for clone calling, and kept in-frame beta chains. Each record represents a unique CDR3 protein, reported with the most common genes and DNA among its rows. Here the sample has about 480,000 distinct CDR3 sequences; around an eighth occur a single time. The leading ten clones occupy 5% to 6% of the sample. This sample was included in a study of T-cell reconstitution after alpha-beta-depleted transplantation in children (dated by TCRdb to about 2016). A note on the overall study: Using TCR repertoire profiling, the study followed T-cell immune reconstitution in a quantitative way in children after TCRalphabeta/CD19-depleted allogeneic hematopoietic cell transplantation.

The sample in question was PBMCs from the stem cell graft donor, obtained from the stem cell graft. The TCR sequence derives from a human donor who donated a stem cell graft to a child with combined immunodeficiency.

The DNA sequence is as follows: TGCAGTCCGGACAGGGGATACGAGCAGTACTTC. Translated, it gives CSPDRGYEQYF. The chain employs TRBV20-1 and TRBJ2-7, with TRBD1 identical over 9 junction bases. Including cysteine and phenylalanine, the CDR3 has 11 amino acids. Solely the CDR3 DNA is kept, with 33 bases framed from the first base. Trimming leaves V shorter by 8 bases and J shorter by 4 bases, with the junction holding 3 bases beyond the gene matches. The germline V gene (reference sequence) specifies DFQATT as CDR1 and SNEGSKA as CDR2.